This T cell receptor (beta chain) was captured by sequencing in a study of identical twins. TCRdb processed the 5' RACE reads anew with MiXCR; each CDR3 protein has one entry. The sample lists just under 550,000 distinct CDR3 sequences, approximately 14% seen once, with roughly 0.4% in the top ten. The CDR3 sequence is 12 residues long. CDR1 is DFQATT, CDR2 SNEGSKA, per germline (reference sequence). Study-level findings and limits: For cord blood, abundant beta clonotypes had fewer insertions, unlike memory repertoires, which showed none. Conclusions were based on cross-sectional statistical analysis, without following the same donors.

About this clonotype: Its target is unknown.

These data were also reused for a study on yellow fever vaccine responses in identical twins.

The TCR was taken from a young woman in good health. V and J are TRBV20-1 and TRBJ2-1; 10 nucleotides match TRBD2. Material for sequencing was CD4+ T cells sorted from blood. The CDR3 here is CGGLAAYNEQFF. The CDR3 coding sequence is TGCGGAGGACTAGCGGCTTACAATGAGCAGTTCTTC.